This section outlines one T cell receptor beta chain sequence together with its context. The antigen is not known. The sample belongs to a study of cytomegalovirus exposure and HLA in healthy donors. V was clipped by 6 bases and J by 2 bases; unmatched bases: 6. Germline V gene lookup returns CDR1 MNHNY and CDR2 SVGAGI (reference sequence). This CDR3 is 15 amino acids long. These donors, healthy bone marrow donors, were studied. General study points: Later, an analysis showed that TCR beta chains associated with HLA were more clonally expanded than others that were equally common. The study put 150 or so TCR beta chains on its list as cytomegalovirus-associated.

With 60 Vbeta and 13 Jbeta primers, the PCR was carried out. Only in-frame clones appear in the TCRdb table, and some are missing; sequencing was by immunoSEQ multiplex PCR. This sample has approximately 100,000 clones, with 70% to 75% found just once. This clonotype originated in a female donor in good health and CMV-seronegative. The specimen was PBMCs. This chain connects TRBV6-6 to TRBJ1-2, with TRBD1 matching 10 bases. CDR3 region: CASSEPGQGNYGYTF. CDR3 sequence (DNA): TGTGCCAGCAGCGAACCGGGACAGGGGAACTATGGCTACACCTTC.